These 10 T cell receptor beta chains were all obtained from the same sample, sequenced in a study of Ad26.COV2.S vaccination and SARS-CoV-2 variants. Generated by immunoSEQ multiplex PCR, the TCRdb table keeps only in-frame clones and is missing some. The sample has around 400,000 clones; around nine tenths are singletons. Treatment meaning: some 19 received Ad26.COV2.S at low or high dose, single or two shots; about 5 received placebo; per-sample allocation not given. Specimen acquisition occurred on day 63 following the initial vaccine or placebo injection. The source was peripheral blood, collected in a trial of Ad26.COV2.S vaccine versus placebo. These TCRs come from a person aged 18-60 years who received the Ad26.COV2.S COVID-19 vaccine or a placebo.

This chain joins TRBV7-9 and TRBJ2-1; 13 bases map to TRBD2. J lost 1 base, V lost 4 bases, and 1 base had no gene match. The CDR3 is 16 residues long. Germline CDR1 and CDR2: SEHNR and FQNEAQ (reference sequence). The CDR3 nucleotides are TGTGCCAGCAGCTGGACTAGCGGGAGATCCTACAATGAGCAGTTCTTC. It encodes CASSWTSGRSYNEQFF.

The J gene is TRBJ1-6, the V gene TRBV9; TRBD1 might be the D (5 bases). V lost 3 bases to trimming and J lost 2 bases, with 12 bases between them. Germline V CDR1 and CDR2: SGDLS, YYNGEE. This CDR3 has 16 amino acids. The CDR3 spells CASSAGSEAYNSPLHF. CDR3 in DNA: TGTGCCAGCAGCGCAGGGTCAGAAGCCTATAATTCACCCCTCCACTTT.

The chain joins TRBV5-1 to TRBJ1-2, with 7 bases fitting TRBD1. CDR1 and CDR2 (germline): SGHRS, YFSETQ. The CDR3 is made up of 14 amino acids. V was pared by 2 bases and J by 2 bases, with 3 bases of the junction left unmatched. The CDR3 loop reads CASSFSGGNYGYTF. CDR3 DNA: TGCGCCAGCAGCTTCTCAGGGGGGAACTATGGCTACACCTTC.

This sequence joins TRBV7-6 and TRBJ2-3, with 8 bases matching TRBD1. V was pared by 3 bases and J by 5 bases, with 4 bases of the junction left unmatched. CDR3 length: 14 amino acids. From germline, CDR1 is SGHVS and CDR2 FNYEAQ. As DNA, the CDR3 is TGTGCCAGCAGCTTTCAGGGGGCAGGAGATACGCAGTATTTT. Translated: CASSFQGAGDTQYF.

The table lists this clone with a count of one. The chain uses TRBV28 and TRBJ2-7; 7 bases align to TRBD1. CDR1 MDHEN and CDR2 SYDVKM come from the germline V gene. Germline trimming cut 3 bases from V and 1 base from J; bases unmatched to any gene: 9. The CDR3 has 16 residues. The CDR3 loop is CASSFSDRERSYEQYF. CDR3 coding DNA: TGTGCCAGCAGTTTCTCTGACAGGGAACGGTCCTACGAGCAGTACTTC.

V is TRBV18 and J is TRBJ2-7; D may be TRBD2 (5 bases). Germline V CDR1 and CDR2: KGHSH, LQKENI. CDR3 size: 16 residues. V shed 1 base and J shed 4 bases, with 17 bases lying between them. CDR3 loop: CASSPRDGGRGYEQYF. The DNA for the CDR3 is TGTGCCAGCTCACCACGGGATGGCGGGCGAGGGTACGAGCAGTACTTC.

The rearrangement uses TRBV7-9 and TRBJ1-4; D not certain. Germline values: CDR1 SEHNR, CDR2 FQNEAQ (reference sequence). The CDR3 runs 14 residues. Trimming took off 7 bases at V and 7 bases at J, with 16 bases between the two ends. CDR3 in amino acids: CASKFQNEGEKLFF. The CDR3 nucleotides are TGTGCCAGCAAATTTCAGAACGAGGGTGAAAAACTGTTTTTT. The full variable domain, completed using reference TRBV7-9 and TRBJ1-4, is DTGVSQNPRHKITKRGQNVTFRCDPISEHNRLYWYRQTLGQGPEFLTYFQNEAQLEKSRLLSDRFSAERPKGSFSTLEIQRTEQGDSAMYLCASKFQNEGEKLFFGSGTQLSVL.

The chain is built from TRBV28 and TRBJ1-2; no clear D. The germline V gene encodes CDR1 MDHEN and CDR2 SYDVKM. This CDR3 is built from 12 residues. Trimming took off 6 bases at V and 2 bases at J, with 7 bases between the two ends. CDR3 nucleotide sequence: TGTGCCAGCAGACCATTAAACTATGGCTACACCTTC. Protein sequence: CASRPLNYGYTF.

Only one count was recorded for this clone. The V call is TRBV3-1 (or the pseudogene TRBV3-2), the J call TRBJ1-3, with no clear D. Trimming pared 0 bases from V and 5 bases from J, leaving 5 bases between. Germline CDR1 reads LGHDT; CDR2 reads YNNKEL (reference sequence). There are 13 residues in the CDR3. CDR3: CASSQDGRNTIYF. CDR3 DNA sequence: TGTGCCAGCAGCCAAGATGGGCGAAACACCATATATTTT.

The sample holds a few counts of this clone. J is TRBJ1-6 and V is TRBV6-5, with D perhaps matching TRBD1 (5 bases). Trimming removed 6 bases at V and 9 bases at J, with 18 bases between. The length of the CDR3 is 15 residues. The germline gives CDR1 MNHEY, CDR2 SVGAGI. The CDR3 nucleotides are TGTGCCAGCAGGGTCCCGGGACCGAAGAGTTCACCCCTCCACTTT. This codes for CASRVPGPKSSPLHF.